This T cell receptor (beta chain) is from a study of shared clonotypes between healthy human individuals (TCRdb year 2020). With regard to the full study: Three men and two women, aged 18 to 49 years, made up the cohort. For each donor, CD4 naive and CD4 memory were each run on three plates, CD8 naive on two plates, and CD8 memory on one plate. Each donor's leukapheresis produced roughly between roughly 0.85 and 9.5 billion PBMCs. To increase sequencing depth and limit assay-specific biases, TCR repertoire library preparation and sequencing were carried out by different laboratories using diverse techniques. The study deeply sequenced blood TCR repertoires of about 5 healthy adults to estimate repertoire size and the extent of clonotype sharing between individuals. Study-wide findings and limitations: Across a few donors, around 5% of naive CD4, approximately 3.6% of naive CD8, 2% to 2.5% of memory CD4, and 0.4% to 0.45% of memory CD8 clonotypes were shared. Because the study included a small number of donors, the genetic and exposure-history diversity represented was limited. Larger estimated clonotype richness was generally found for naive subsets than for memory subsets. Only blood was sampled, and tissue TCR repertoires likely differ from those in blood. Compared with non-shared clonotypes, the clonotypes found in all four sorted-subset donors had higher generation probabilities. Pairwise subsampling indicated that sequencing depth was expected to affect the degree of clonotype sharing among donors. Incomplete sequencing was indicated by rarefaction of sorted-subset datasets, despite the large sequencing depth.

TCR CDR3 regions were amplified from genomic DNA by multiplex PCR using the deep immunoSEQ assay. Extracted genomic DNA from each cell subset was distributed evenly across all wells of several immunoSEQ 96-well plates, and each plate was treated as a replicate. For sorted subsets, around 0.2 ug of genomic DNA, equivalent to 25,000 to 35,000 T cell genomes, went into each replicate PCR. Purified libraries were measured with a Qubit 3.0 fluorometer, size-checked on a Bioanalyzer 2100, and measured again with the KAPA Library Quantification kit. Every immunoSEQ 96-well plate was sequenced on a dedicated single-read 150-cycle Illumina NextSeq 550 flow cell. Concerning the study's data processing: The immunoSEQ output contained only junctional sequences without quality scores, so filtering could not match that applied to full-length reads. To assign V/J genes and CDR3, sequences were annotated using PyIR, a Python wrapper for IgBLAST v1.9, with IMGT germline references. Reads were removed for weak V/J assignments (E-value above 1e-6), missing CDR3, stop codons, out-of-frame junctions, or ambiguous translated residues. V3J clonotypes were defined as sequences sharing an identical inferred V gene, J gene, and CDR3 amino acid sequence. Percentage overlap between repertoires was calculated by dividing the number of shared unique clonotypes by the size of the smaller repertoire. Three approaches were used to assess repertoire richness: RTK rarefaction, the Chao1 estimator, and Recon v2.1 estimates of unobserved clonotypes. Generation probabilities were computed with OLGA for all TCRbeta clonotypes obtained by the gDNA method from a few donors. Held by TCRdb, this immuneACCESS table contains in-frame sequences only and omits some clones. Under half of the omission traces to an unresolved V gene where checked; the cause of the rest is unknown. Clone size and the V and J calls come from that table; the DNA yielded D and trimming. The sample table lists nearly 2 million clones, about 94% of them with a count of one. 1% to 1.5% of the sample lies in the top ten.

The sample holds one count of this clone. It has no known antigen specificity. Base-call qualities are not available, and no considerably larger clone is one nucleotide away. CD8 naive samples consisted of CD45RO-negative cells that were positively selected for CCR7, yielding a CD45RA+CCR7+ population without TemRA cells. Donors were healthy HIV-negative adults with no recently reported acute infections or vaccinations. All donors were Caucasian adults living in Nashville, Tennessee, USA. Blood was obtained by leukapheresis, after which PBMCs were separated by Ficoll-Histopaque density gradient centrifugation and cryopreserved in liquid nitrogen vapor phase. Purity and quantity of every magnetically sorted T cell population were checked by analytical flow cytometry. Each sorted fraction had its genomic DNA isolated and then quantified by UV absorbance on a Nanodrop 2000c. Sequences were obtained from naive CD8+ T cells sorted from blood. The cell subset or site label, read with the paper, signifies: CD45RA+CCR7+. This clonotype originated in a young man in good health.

The nucleotide sequence reads as follows: TGTGCCAGCAGCCGGGCAGGGGGAGGCAATGAGCAGTTCTTC. Its protein product is CASSRAGGGNEQFF. In this chain, TRBV28 is recombined with TRBJ2-1; the D gene is perhaps TRBD1, from 7 matching bases. From cysteine to phenylalanine, the CDR3 is 14 amino acids long. Only CDR3 DNA is held: 42 bases, read in frame from base 1. V and J are truncated by 6 bases and 6 bases respectively, leaving an intervening sequence of 15 bases. From the germline V gene, CDR1 is MDHEN and CDR2 is SYDVKM.